Listed below are T cell receptor beta chains from one sample, sequenced in a study of radiotherapy plus CTLA-4 blockade in lung cancer. Profiling relied on immunoSEQ multiplex PCR, and the TCRdb table lists in-frame clones only, not all of them. This table has about 49,000 clones, around 73% appearing once. Sample: peripheral blood, taken from a patient treated with radiotherapy plus ipilimumab. Receptor source: a human donor with non-small cell lung cancer who had a complete response to radiotherapy plus ipilimumab. CDR3s include the opening cysteine and the closing phenylalanine or tryptophan. Fields, in order: V gene, J gene, D gene, clone size, CDR3 DNA, CDR3 protein. The D gene is left open where the match is weak. Only part of the rows carry a size: once, few, many, or a class if the clone is expanded.

>TRBV4-1|TRBJ2-6|NA|NA
TGCGCCAGCAGCCGAGAGGTCCGCGGAGGGGCCAACGTCCTGACTTTC
CASSREVRGGANVLTF
>TRBV5-6|TRBJ1-5|TRBD1|NA
TGTGCCAGCAGCCGACAGGGTCGGGACAATCAGCCCCAGCATTTT
CASSRQGRDNQPQHF
>TRBV9|TRBJ1-4|TRBD1|NA
TGTGCCAGCAGCCCGAGACCGACAGGGGGCGGTGAAAAACTGTTTTTT
CASSPRPTGGGEKLFF
>TRBV6-1|TRBJ2-1|TRBD2|NA
TGTGCCAGCACAGAGACGGGGGACTACGACAATGAGCAGTTCTTC
CASTETGDYDNEQFF
>TRBV15|TRBJ1-2|NA|NA
TGTGCCACCAGCAGATCGGGCTATGGCTACACCTTC
CATSRSGYGYTF
>TRBV12-5|TRBJ1-1|NA|NA
TGTGCTAGTGCAGCGGTGAGGGTAGGTGAAGCTTTCTTT
CASAAVRVGEAFF
>TRBV6-1|TRBJ2-7|TRBD1|NA
TGTGCCAGCAGAGCCGGGACAGGGATCTACGAGCAGTACTTC
CASRAGTGIYEQYF
>TRBV5-1|TRBJ2-3|NA|NA
TGCGCCAGCAGCCCCCCGGGACTCCAGACTGATACGCAGTATTTT
CASSPPGLQTDTQYF
>TRBV7-3|TRBJ2-5|NA|NA
TGTGCCAGCAGCTTAATGGTTGGCGAGACCCAGTACTTC
CASSLMVGETQYF
>TRBV10-2|TRBJ1-3|NA|NA
TGCGCCAGCAGTGACAGGGCCCACTCTGGAAACACCATATATTTT
CASSDRAHSGNTIYF
>TRBV5-1|TRBJ2-1|NA|NA
TGCGCCAGCAGCTTTAGGGCGGGAAGCTCCTACAATGAGCAGTTCTTC
CASSFRAGSSYNEQFF
>TRBV19|TRBJ1-3|NA|few
TGTGCCAGCACAAAAACGCGGAAGGGGATCGGCTCTGGAAACACCATATATTTT
CASTKTRKGIGSGNTIYF
>TRBV25-1|TRBJ1-5|NA|NA
TGTGCCAGCAGTGACATAGGAGGCAATCAGCCCCAGCATTTT
CASSDIGGNQPQHF
>TRBV18|TRBJ2-2|NA|NA
TGTGCCAGCTCACCACCCAACAGGGAGTCGAGGGAGCTGTTTTTT
CASSPPNRESRELFF
>TRBV7-2|TRBJ2-1|NA|once
TGTGCCAGCAGCATGGGTCACGGGGGTTACAATGAGCAGTTCTTC
CASSMGHGGYNEQFF
>TRBV18|TRBJ2-7|TRBD2|NA
TGTGCCAGCTCACCTTTTGGGACTAGCGAAAGCAACGAGCAGTACTTC
CASSPFGTSESNEQYF
>TRBV7-6|TRBJ1-1|NA|NA
TGTGCCAGCAGCTCGCGGGGGGGCGCGGTGAACACTGAAGCTTTCTTT
CASSSRGGAVNTEAFF
>TRBV9|TRBJ1-2|TRBD1|NA
TGTGCCAGCCAAAGACAGGGATCTTACTATGGCTACACCTTC
CASQRQGSYYGYTF
>TRBV5-8|TRBJ2-7|NA|NA
TGTGCCAGCAGCTTGGAGGGGTCCCGCTACGAGCAGTACTTC
CASSLEGSRYEQYF
>TRBV6-1|TRBJ1-2|TRBD1|NA
TGTGCCAGCAGTGCACGCAGGGGGCCCTTTTTGGAAGGCTACACCTTC
CASSARRGPFLEGYTF
>TRBV5-6|TRBJ1-3|TRBD1|NA
TGTGCCAGCAGCTTGGGACAGGGTTGGGCCTCTGGAAACACCATATATTTT
CASSLGQGWASGNTIYF
>TRBV28|TRBJ1-1|TRBD1|few
TGTGCCAGCAGTTTAGCTGACAGGGGAACTGAAGCTTTCTTT
CASSLADRGTEAFF
>TRBV19|TRBJ1-6|NA|NA
TGTGCCAGTAGTATGGCCTTCTCCTATAATTCACCCCTCCACTTT
CASSMAFSYNSPLHF
>TRBV4-3|TRBJ1-3|TRBD1|few
TGCGCCAGCAGCCAAGTGGACAGGCACAACACCATATATTTT
CASSQVDRHNTIYF
>TRBV18|TRBJ2-2|NA|NA
TGTGCCAGCTCACCAATCGGCCAGGGCACCGGGGAGCTGTTTTTT
CASSPIGQGTGELFF
>TRBV29-1|TRBJ2-3|NA|NA
TGCAGCGCAAGGCAGGGTGGGACAGATACGCAGTATTTT
CSARQGGTDTQYF
>TRBV6-1|TRBJ2-3|TRBD1|NA
TGTGCCAGCAGTAAACAGGGGCCAGATACGCAGTATTTT
CASSKQGPDTQYF
>TRBV7-8|TRBJ2-7|NA|NA
TGTGCCAGCAGCTTGGGCGTCTCCTACGAGCAGTACTTC
CASSLGVSYEQYF
>TRBV30|TRBJ1-5|TRBD1|NA
TGTGCCTGGAGTCCGGGACAGGGGGGAGGACAGCCCCAGCATTTT
CAWSPGQGGGQPQHF
>TRBV4-1|TRBJ1-5|NA|few
TGCGCCAGCAGCCAAGACTGGGGCTATAGCAATCAGCCCCAGCATTTT
CASSQDWGYSNQPQHF
>TRBV28|TRBJ2-7|NA|once
TGTGCCAGCAGTTTAGTGGCATACGAGCAGTACTTC
CASSLVAYEQYF